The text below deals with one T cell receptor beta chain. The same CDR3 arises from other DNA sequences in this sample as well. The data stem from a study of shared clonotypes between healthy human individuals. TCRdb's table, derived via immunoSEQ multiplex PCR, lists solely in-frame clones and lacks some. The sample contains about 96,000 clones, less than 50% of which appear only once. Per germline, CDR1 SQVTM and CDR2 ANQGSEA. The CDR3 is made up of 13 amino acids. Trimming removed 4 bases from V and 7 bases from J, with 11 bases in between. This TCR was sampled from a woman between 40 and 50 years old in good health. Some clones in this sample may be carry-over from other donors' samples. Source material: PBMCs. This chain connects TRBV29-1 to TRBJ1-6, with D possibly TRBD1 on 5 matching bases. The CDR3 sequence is CSVAAGGNSPLHF. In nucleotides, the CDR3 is TGCAGCGTTGCCGCGGGGGGGAATTCACCCCTCCACTTT.